This TCR beta chain emerged from a study of chemoradiotherapy in HPV16-positive cancers. For the study at large: Functional T-cell assays on two HPV16-positive patients' cells defined candidate HPV-specific clones and common TCR motifs.

General observations from the study: Candidate HPV-specific clones and E7-related TCR motifs grew in tumor during treatment. Better recurrence-free survival went with HPV-responsive T-cell expansion in HPV16-positive patients.

Only in-frame clones appear in the TCRdb table, and some are missing; sequencing was by immunoSEQ multiplex PCR. The table has under 13,000 clones, over 70% seen once. The CDR3 spans 11 residues. Germline CDR1 and CDR2: LNHDA and SQIVND (reference sequence). Trimming cost V 3 bases and J 9 bases, with 6 bases left between them. This clone was detected only a few times. What it binds is not known. The TCR sequence derives from a human donor with HPV-associated anogenital cancer. Sampling was performed from a patient who underwent chemoradiotherapy. The chain links TRBV19 to TRBJ1-3; D unclear. Here the CDR3 reads CASSIRGTIYF. DNA for the CDR3: TGTGCCAGTAGTATCCGGGGCACCATATATTTT.